This T cell receptor (beta chain) was recovered during a study of human T cells and chemical hapten exposure. Study findings and constraints: Counts of expanded TCRs (at PT1) showed a positive correlation with patch test score.

TCRdb analysed the RACE reads with MiXCR anew, one entry per CDR3 protein. The sample includes more than 70,000 distinct CDR3 sequences, 12% of them seen just once. Note on this clonotype: Its antigen is undetermined.

The time point here: patch test 1, 2 weeks after DPC sensitization. Treatment noted: therapeutic diphenylcyclopropenone sensitization with weekly scalp DPC. CDR1 is DFQATT and CDR2 is SNEGSKA in the germline V gene (reference sequence). The CDR3 totals 14 residues. V lost 6 bases to trimming and J lost 7 bases, with 18 bases between them. The chain uses TRBV20-1 and TRBJ1-4, with a weak D call TRBD1 (6 bases). The specimen comprised whole blood, sampled in connection with sensitization to the hapten diphenylcyclopropenone (DPC). The receptor's source is a woman aged 55-69 years with alopecia areata. Some clones in this sample may be carry-over from other donors' samples. The CDR3 nucleotides read TGCAGTGCACCCCCCGGGGGGGCTGCTGAAAAACTGTTTTTT. Translating it yields CSAPPGGAAEKLFF.